This paragraph covers one T cell receptor beta chain sequence. The data are from a study of T-cell memory formation after mild COVID-19. Unmatched junction bases numbered 6, after V lost 9 bases and J lost 1 base. Per the germline V gene, CDR1 is MNHNY and CDR2 is SVGAGI (reference sequence). CDR3 length: 14 residues. TCRdb used MiXCR to reprocess the 5' RACE reads, holding one entry per CDR3 protein. The sample records 170,000 or so distinct CDR3 sequences, about a fifth being singletons. The source is an adult woman who had mild COVID-19 (a few samples of this study predate the infection). Cell type and time point are not known. V and J are TRBV6-6 and TRBJ2-7; TRBD1 aligns across 10 bases. Material: PBMCs or a T cell subset sorted from them (not recorded which). CDR3 bases: TGTGCCAGGAAATTGGGACAGGGGTCCTACGAGCAGTACTTC. Residues: CARKLGQGSYEQYF.